What follows are 9 T cell receptor beta chains derived from one specimen sequenced in a study of blood T cell repertoires in COVID-19. TCRdb's table, derived via immunoSEQ multiplex PCR, lists solely in-frame clones and lacks some. The sample yields under 250,000 clones, 80% to 90% seen once. Sequenced input: peripheral blood. The receptors come from a middle-aged man with acute or convalescent COVID-19.

CDR3 coding DNA: TGTGCCATCGCCCGGACAGGGAGCGGGGTCATGAACACTGAAGCTTTCTTT. The encoded protein is CAIARTGSGVMNTEAFF. The J gene is TRBJ1-1, the V gene TRBV10-3; 8 bases agree with TRBD1. With 8 bases clipped from V and 0 bases from J, the junction kept 14 bases outside the gene matches. The CDR3 is 17 amino acids. Looked up from germline, CDR1 is ENHRY and CDR2 is SYGVKD.

This rearrangement joins TRBV2 to TRBJ2-5, with unresolved D. V was clipped by 2 bases and J by 1 base, with 14 bases between them. The CDR3 length is 16 residues. CDR1 is SNHLY and CDR2 is FYNNEI in the germline V gene. For the CDR3, the DNA is TGTGCCAGCAGTGAAAAGAGGTTGGGTTTCCAAGAGACCCAGTACTTC. Its translation: CASSEKRLGFQETQYF.

The chain has TRBV10-1 and TRBJ1-1; 7 nucleotides match TRBD1. The germline V gene has CDR1 WNHNN and CDR2 SYGVQD (reference sequence). The CDR3 is 15 amino acids. Trimming at V came to 6 bases and at J to 4 bases, leaving 11 bases not matched to a gene. Here the CDR3 reads CASRGPGQRSTEAFF. DNA for the CDR3: TGCGCCAGCAGGGGGCCGGGACAGAGGTCCACTGAAGCTTTCTTT.

The rearrangement links TRBV7-9 to TRBJ2-3; TRBD2 matches 15 bases. V gave up 1 base and J gave up 5 bases; unmatched junction bases: 7. This CDR3 spans 18 amino acids. Germline V lookup: CDR1 SEHNR, CDR2 FQNEAQ (reference sequence). The CDR3 loop reads CASSLGGLAGGRGDTQYF. DNA of the CDR3: TGTGCCAGCAGCTTAGGCGGACTAGCGGGAGGGCGGGGAGATACGCAGTATTTT.

The V and J genes are TRBV6-5 and TRBJ2-2; D uncertain. This CDR3 is built from 15 residues. Germline loops: CDR1 MNHEY, CDR2 SVGAGI. The ends were cut back, 4 bases at V and 4 bases at J, with 13 bases in the middle. CDR3 coding DNA: TGTGCCAGCAGTTCCGAGCCACGGTTCACCGGGGAGCTGTTTTTT. This gives the protein CASSSEPRFTGELFF.

This sequence joins TRBV6-5 and TRBJ2-1, with unresolved D. The CDR3 sequence is 16 residues long. Germline CDR1 is MNHEY and CDR2 is SVGAGI. Trimming pared 0 bases from V and 6 bases from J, leaving 15 bases between. CDR3 residues: CASSYSRWRFTNEQFF. The CDR3 DNA sequence: TGTGCCAGCAGTTACTCTAGATGGCGGTTTACCAATGAGCAGTTCTTC.

This chain uses TRBV30 with TRBJ1-5; a weak D match, TRBD1 (5 bases). V lost 2 bases and J lost 4, with 12 bases in between. The germline gives CDR1 GTSNPN, CDR2 SVGIG (reference sequence). The CDR3 spans 14 residues. The CDR3 is CAWSYDRLNQPQHF. CDR3 sequence (DNA): TGTGCCTGGAGTTACGACAGATTAAATCAGCCCCAGCATTTT.

V and J are TRBV9 and TRBJ2-1, with 7 bases identical to TRBD1. This CDR3 contains 15 residues. V trimming: 4 bases; J trimming: 5 bases; junction bases outside the gene matches: 9. CDR1 and CDR2 (germline): SGDLS, YYNGEE. The CDR3 coding sequence is TGTGCCAGCAGCCCCAGACAGGGTACCAACAATGAGCAGTTCTTC. Translated, it gives CASSPRQGTNNEQFF.

This rearrangement joins TRBV7-2 to TRBJ2-5; 9 bases map to TRBD2. Trimming removed 1 base from V and 4 bases from J; junction bases left unmatched: 7. Germline CDR1 is SGHTA and CDR2 is FQGNSA. The CDR3 length is 16 residues. In nucleotides, the CDR3 is TGTGCCAGCAGCTTAGTGGCGACTAGCGGTCGAGAGACCCAGTACTTC. Its protein is CASSLVATSGRETQYF. Complete variable domain (other parts from reference TRBV7-2 and TRBJ2-5): GAGVSQSPSNKVTEKGKDVELRCDPISGHTALYWYRQSLGQGLEFLIYFQGNSAPDKSGLPSDRFSAERTGGSVSTLTIQRTQQEDSAVYLCASSLVATSGRETQYFGPGTRLLVL.